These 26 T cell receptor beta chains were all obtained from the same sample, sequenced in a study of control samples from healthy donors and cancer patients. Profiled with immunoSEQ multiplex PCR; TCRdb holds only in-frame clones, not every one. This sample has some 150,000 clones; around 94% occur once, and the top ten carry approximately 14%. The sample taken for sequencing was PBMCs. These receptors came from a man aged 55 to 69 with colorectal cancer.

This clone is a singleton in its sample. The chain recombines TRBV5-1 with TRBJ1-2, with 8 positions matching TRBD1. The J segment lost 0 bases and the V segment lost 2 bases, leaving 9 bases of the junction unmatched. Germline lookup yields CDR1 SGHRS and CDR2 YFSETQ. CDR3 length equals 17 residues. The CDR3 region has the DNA TGCGCCAGCAGCTTAACCGGGACAGGACCTTCTAACTATGGCTACACCTTC. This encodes CASSLTGTGPSNYGYTF.

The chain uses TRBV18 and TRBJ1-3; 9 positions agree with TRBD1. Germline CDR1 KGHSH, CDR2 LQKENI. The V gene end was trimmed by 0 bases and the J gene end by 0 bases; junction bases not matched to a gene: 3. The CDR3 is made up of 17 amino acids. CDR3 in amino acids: CASSPPTGGFSGNTIYF. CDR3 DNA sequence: TGTGCCAGCTCACCACCCACAGGGGGCTTCTCTGGAAACACCATATATTTT.

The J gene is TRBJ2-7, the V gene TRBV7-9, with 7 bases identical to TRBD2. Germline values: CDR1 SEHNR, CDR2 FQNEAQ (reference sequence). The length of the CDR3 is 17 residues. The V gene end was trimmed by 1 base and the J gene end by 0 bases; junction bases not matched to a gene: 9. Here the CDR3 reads CASSLGDSGPNSYEQYF. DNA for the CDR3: TGTGCCAGCAGCTTAGGAGATAGCGGGCCCAACTCCTACGAGCAGTACTTC.

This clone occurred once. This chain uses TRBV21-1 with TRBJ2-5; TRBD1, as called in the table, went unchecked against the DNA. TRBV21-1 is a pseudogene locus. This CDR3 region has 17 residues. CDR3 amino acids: CASSSSSGQEREETQYF. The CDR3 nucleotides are TGTGCCAGCAGCAGCTCCTCTGGACAGGAAAGGGAAGAGACCCAGTACTTC.

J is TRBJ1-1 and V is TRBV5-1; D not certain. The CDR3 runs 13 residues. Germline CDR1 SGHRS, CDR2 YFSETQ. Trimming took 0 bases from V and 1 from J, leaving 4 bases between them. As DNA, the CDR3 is TGCGCCAGCAGCTTGGGAGCGAACACTGAAGCTTTCTTT. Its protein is CASSLGANTEAFF.

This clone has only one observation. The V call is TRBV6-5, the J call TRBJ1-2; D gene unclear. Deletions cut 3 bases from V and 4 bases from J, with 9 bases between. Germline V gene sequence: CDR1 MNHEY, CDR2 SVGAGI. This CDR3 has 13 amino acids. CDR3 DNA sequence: TGTGCCAGCAGTTATACGGCTACCTATGGCTACACCTTC. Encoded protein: CASSYTATYGYTF.

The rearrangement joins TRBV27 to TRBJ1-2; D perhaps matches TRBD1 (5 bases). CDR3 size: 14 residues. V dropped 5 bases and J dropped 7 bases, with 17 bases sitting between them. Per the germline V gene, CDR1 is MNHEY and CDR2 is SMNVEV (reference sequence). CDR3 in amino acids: CASSAHGTGGGYTF. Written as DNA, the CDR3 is TGTGCCAGCAGTGCCCACGGGACGGGAGGTGGCTACACCTTC.

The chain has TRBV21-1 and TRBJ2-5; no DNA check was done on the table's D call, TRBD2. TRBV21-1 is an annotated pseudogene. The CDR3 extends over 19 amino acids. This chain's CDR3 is CASSKAERGGYSYQETQYF. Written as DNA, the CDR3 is TGTGCCAGCAGCAAAGCGGAGCGGGGGGGATACTCGTACCAAGAGACCCAGTACTTC.

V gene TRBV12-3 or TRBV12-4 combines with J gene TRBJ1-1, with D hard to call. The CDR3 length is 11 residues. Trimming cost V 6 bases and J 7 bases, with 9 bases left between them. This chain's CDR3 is CASSSGFEAFF. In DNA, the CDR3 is TGTGCCAGCAGCTCTGGGTTTGAAGCTTTCTTT.

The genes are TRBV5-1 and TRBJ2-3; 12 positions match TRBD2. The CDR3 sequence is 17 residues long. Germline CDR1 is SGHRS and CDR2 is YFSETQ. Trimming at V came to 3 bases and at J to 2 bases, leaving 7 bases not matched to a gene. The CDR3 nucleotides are TGCGCCAGCAGCTCTAGACTAGCGGGGGATTCCACAGATACGCAGTATTTT. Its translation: CASSSRLAGDSTDTQYF.

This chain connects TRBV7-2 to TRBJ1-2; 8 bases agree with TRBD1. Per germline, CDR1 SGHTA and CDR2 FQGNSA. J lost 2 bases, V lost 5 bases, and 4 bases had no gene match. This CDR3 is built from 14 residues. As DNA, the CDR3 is TGTGCCAGCAGCCTGGGACAGGAAAACTATGGCTACACCTTC. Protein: CASSLGQENYGYTF.

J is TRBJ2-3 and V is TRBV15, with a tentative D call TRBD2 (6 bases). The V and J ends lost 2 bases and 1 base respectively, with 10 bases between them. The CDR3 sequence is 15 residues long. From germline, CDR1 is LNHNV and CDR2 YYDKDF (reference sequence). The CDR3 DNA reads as TGTGCCACCAGCAGAAGCGGGCCTCGCACAGATACGCAGTATTTT. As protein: CATSRSGPRTDTQYF.

The CDR3 region has the DNA TGTGCCAGCAGTCAACCAGGGGCAACTAATGAAAAACTGTTTTTT. Protein: CASSQPGATNEKLFF. V usage is TRBV6-5 and J usage is TRBJ1-4, with a possible D match to TRBD1 (6 bases). CDR1 and CDR2 from the germline V gene are MNHEY and SVGAGI. The CDR3 is made up of 15 amino acids. V was trimmed by 5 bases and J by 0 bases, leaving 10 bases between them.

The CDR3 region has the DNA TGTGCCAGTAGTCCTGACAGGGGGGCCGAAAAACTGTTTTTT. Its translation is CASSPDRGAEKLFF. V gene TRBV19 combines with J gene TRBJ1-4; 9 bases map to TRBD1. The V gene's germline CDR1 is LNHDA and CDR2 SQIVND (reference sequence). The ends lost 5 bases at V and 8 bases at J; junction bases unmatched: 6. The CDR3 has 14 amino acids. Based on the CDR3 plus reference TRBV19 and TRBJ1-4, the full variable domain is DGGITQSPKYLFRKEGQNVTLSCEQNLNHDAMYWYRQDPGQGLRLIYYSQIVNDFQKGDIAEGYSVSREKKESFPLTVTSAQKNPTAFYLCASSPDRGAEKLFFGSGTQLSVL.

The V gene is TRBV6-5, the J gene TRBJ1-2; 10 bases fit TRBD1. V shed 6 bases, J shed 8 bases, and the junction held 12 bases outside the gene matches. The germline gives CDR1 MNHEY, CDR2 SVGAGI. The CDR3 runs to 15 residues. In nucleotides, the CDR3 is TGTGCCAGCAGACGACAGGGGGCAACGGGGAGCGGCTACACCTTC. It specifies CASRRQGATGSGYTF.

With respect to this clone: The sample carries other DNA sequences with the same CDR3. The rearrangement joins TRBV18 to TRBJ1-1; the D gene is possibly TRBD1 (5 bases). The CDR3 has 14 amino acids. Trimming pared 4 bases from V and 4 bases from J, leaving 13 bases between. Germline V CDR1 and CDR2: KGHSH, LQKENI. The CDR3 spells CASSRGRGGTEAFF. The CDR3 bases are TGTGCCAGCTCACGAGGGAGGGGAGGCACTGAAGCTTTCTTT.

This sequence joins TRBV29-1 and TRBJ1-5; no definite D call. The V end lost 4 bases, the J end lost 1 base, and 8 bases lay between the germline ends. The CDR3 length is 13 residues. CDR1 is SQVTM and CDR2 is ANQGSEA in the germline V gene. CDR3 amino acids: CSVVPDSNQPQHF. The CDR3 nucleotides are TGCAGCGTTGTTCCGGACAGCAATCAGCCCCAGCATTTT.

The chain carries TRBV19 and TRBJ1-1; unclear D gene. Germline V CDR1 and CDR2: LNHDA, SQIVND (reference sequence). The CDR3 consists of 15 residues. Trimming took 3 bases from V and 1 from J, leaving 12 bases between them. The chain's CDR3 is CASSISGSGNTEAFF. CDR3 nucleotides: TGTGCCAGTAGTATCTCGGGGAGCGGGAACACTGAAGCTTTCTTT.

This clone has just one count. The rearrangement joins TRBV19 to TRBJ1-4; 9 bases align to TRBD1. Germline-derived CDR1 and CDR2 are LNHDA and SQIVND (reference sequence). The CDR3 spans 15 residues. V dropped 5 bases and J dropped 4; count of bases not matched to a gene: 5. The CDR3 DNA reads TGTGCCAGTAGTGGGACAGGGAGGGATAATGAAAAACTGTTTTTT. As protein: CASSGTGRDNEKLFF.

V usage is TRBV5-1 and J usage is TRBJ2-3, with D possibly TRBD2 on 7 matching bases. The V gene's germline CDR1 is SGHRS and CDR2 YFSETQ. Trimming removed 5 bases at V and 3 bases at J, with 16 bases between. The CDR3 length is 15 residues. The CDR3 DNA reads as TGCGCCAGCAGGACGAGGGGGGGCCCTACAGATACGCAGTATTTT. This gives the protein CASRTRGGPTDTQYF.

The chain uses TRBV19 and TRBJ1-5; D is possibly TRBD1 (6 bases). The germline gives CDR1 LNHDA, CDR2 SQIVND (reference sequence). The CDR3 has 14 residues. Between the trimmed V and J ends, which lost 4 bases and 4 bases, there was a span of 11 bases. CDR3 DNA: TGTGCCAGTAGTACCACAGGGTGGAATCAGCCCCAGCATTTT. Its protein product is CASSTTGWNQPQHF. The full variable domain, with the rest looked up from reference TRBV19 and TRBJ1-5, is DGGITQSPKYLFRKEGQNVTLSCEQNLNHDAMYWYRQDPGQGLRLIYYSQIVNDFQKGDIAEGYSVSREKKESFPLTVTSAQKNPTAFYLCASSTTGWNQPQHFGDGTRLSIL.

The CDR3 nucleotides read TGTGCCAGCAGTTACAGGCTCGGAAACACCATATATTTT. The encoded protein is CASSYRLGNTIYF. The rearrangement uses TRBV6-5 and TRBJ1-3; D unresolved. CDR1 and CDR2 from the germline V gene are MNHEY and SVGAGI. V shed 2 bases and J shed 4 bases, with 6 bases lying between them. There are 13 residues in the CDR3.

DNA for the CDR3: TGTGCCAGCTCTATGGGGAACACTGAAGCTTTCTTT. Translated: CASSMGNTEAFF. This chain connects TRBV12-3 or TRBV12-4 to TRBJ1-1; no clear D. With 8 bases removed from V and 1 base from J, the gap between germline ends came to 8 bases. This CDR3 region has 12 residues.

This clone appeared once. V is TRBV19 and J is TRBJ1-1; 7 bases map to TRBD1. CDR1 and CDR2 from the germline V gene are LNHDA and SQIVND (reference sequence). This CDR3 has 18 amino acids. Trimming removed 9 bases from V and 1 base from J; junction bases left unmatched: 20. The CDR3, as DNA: TGTGCCAGAACTATAGCCGGCGACCGGGGACAGAAGAACACTGAAGCTTTCTTT. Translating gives CARTIAGDRGQKNTEAFF. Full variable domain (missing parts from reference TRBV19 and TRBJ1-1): DGGITQSPKYLFRKEGQNVTLSCEQNLNHDAMYWYRQDPGQGLRLIYYSQIVNDFQKGDIAEGYSVSREKKESFPLTVTSAQKNPTAFYLCARTIAGDRGQKNTEAFFGQGTRLTVV.

This CDR3 reads CASSVTYSGANVLTF. The CDR3 DNA follows: TGTGCCAGCAGTGTAACGTACTCTGGGGCCAACGTCCTGACTTTC. The chain carries TRBV2 and TRBJ2-6, with D hard to call. The CDR3 contains 15 residues. Germline V CDR1 and CDR2: SNHLY, FYNNEI. V was pared by 4 bases and J by 0 bases, with 7 bases between.

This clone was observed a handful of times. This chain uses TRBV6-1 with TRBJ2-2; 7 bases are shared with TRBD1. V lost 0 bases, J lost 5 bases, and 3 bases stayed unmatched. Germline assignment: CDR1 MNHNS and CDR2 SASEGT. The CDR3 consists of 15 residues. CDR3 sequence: CASSEAGTATGELFF. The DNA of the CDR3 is TGTGCCAGCAGTGAAGCGGGGACAGCTACCGGGGAGCTGTTTTTT.